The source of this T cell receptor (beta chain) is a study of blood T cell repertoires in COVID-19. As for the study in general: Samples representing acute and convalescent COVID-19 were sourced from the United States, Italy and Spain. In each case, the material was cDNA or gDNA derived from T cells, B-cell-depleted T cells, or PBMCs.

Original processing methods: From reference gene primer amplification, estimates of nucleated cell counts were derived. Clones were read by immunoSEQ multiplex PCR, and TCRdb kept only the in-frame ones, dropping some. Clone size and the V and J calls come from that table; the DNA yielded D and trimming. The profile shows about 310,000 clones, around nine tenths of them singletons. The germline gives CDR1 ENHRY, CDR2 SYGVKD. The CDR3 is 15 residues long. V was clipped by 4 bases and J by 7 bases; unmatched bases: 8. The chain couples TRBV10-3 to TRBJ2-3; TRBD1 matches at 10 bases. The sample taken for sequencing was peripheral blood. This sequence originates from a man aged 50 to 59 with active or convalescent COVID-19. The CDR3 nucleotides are TGTGCCATCAGTGTACGGGACAGGGGAGCGAATACGCAGTATTTT. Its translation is CAISVRDRGANTQYF.